This TCR beta chain originates from a study of low-dose radiotherapy and immunotherapy resistance in tumors (dated by TCRdb to 2022 to 2024). Context from the whole study: Cohort 1 received 0.5 Gy per fraction every 2 weeks, with a prescribed total PTV dose of 6.5 Gy. In Cohort 2, 1 Gy per fraction was delivered every two weeks, for a total of 13 Gy over 26 weeks. Nivolumab and ipilimumab were both given intravenously, with nivolumab at a 240 mg flat dose every two weeks and ipilimumab at 1 mg/kg every six weeks. Every two weeks, patients got intravenous cyclophosphamide at 200 mg/m2, given one day ahead of each radiation and immunotherapy administration. Aspirin 300 mg was taken orally once daily by patients for four cycles, starting on cycle 1 day 1. No randomization into treatment groups was done for the people taking part in the trial. The translational analysis covered eight patients: three from the first dose cohort and the first five from the second dose cohort.

Explained via the paper, the time point label denotes: after trial treatment. The sample's treatment or condition label, decoded: LDRT plus nivolumab, ipilimumab, low-dose cyclophosphamide and aspirin (RACIN trial). Donors were enrolled in RACIN, a single-arm phase I dose-escalation trial in which nivolumab, ipilimumab, aspirin, low-dose cyclophosphamide and low-dose radiotherapy were combined. Patients were eligible if they had advanced solid tumors that were TIL-negative. This clonotype was counted at least ten times. Its target antigen remains unknown. No much larger clone exists at a distance of one base, and base qualities are not known. Trimming removed 7 bases from V and 13 bases from J, leaving 17 bases between the germline ends. The CDR3 covers 13 residues, taking in both the cysteine and the phenylalanine. CDR3 DNA is the only sequence kept; it has 39 bases, read in frame from the first base. Taken from the germline V gene (reference sequence), the CDR1 and CDR2 loops are MNHEY and SMNVEV.

This sample was sequenced with an Illumina HiSeq 2500. Superscript III and a set of TRAV- and TRBV-specific primers were used to synthesize first-strand cDNA, so that both TCRalpha and TCRbeta chains were covered. An approximately 19-cycle PCR with Phusion amplified the TCRs, pairing a constant-region primer with the adapter that was attached to the V primers. Isolated mRNA was amplified with the MessageAmp II aRNA Amplification Kit, using a roughly 15-hour in vitro transcription at 37°C. The Dynabeads mRNA DIRECT Purification Kit was used to isolate the mRNA for TCR sequencing. Indexed Illumina adapters were added in a second roughly 23-cycle Phusion PCR, and the resulting products were purified with AMPure XP beads. The paper's data handling went like this. Custom Perl scripts were used to pool TCR sequences that encoded the same protein, to remove out-of-frame sequences, and to calculate the abundance of each clonotype. Any TCR sequence backed by just one read was left out of the analysis. Among the metrics used to describe the repertoires were Shannon entropy, Gini index, clonality, richness, and the frequency of TCRs shared between repertoires. TCRdb trimmed public reads at Q25 via fastp, called clones via MiXCR and kept in-frame beta chains. Rows are combined by CDR3 protein, so each entry shows the most common genes and DNA. The V and J calls and clone size come from TCRdb's table, not from the authors' own analysis. Recorded for this sample are roughly 100,000 distinct CDR3 sequences; around 20% of them occurred a single time. The top ten clonotypes cover around 13% of the sample.

The source material was PBMCs, sampled after low-dose radiotherapy plus immunotherapy. The receptor was isolated from a female donor with ovarian cancer. Recombination linked TRBV27 to TRBJ1-6, with the D gene uncertain. The nucleotide sequence reads TGTGCCAGCACCACCCGTAAGGGCCTTCCCCTCCACTTT. This yields the protein CASTTRKGLPLHF.